What follows is one T cell receptor (beta chain) and its context. Its antigen is not known. This sample was included in a study of OX40 agonist ivuxolimab in advanced cancers. Turning to the study itself: The group had a mean age of around 64 years, ranged from 23 to 79, and was around 86% male. Treatment received earlier with anti-PD-1, anti-PD-L1 or anti-CTLA-4 agents was allowed, and around 36% had some. Study-level findings and limits: Relative to CD4+ cells, CD8+ T cells on average had more expanded clones.

Method: immunoSEQ multiplex PCR; TCRdb's copy keeps in-frame clones and lacks some. The sample has some 30,000 clones; over 85% are singletons. The germline V gene encodes CDR1 SGHAT and CDR2 FQNNGV. The ends lost 5 bases at V and 5 bases at J; junction bases unmatched: 3. The CDR3 sequence is 14 residues long. This receptor was obtained from an adult with an advanced solid tumor such as melanoma, head and neck, liver or kidney cancer. The chain employs TRBV11-2 and TRBJ1-5; 10 bases fit TRBD1. The material was CD4+ or CD8+ T cells sorted from blood, obtained in a trial of the OX40 agonist ivuxolimab. The CDR3 sequence: CASSPGTGDQPQHF. The CDR3 region has the DNA TGTGCCAGCAGCCCCGGGACAGGGGATCAGCCCCAGCATTTT.